Listed below are T cell receptor beta chains from one sample, sequenced in a study of blood T cell repertoires in COVID-19. Produced via immunoSEQ multiplex PCR; TCRdb's table is partial and in-frame only. The sample yields about 190,000 clones, roughly 78% seen once. The sample taken for sequencing was peripheral blood. The source is a woman older than 75 with active or convalescent COVID-19. The conserved cysteine and the conserved F or W are not part of the CDR3 here.

cdr3_length v_call cdr3_aa
14 TRBV6-2/TRBV6-3 ASSYKRGAMNTEAF
13 TRBV28 ASSLDSSGVIRQF
13 TRBV6-5 ASSYGTGFNQPQH
13 TRBV5-8 ASSFETPSNQPQH
13 TRBV19 ASTLQGAGTGELF
15 TRBV21-1 ASSKGKGGETNEKLF
13 TRBV2 ASTSTGGGFSGYT
12 TRBV4-3 ASSQEGDRSEQY
14 TRBV7-8 ASSLARTGGRSPLH
13 TRBV19 ASSINSGQGSEQY
12 TRBV5-1 ASSNEAGNYGYT
11 TRBV5-1 ASTGGSYNEQF
15 TRBV29-1 SVEEIRPGAYQETQY
12 TRBV4-3 ASSQEIVSDTQY
12 TRBV5-1 ASSGEITGSEQF
10 TRBV24-1 ATSDLDSGYT
13 TRBV7-9 ASSDPVEGWNIQY
14 TRBV6-5 ASSSQGATRAGELF
14 TRBV19 ASSQLGLSGANVLT
12 TRBV27 ASSSRDQGDIQY
12 TRBV15 ATSRDTGSFEQY
12 TRBV13 ASSLRDWQETQY
13 TRBV18 ASSLGQGLDQPQH
13 TRBV28 ASIERRISTDTQY
14 TRBV24-1 ATSDPTGESYNEQF
14 TRBV7-2 ASRASSTGMGEKLF
14 TRBV9 ASSTLKQGSTGELF
13 TRBV13 ASSLLAGGLDTQY
13 TRBV28 ASTLAGGLPGAQY
13 TRBV28 ARPPPTSYNSPLH
11 TRBV5-4 ASTGNPTDTQY
15 TRBV6-1 ASSEVTSSGGLNEQF
15 TRBV2 ASSDETSGGATDTQY
11 TRBV7-2 ASSLGQFYGYT
12 TRBV4-2 ASSQGTGAWGYT
15 TRBV4-2 ASSQDEGQGSNQPQH
10 TRBV12-3/TRBV12-4 ASIRLSTEAF
10 TRBV28 ASRGTGWGYT
12 TRBV11-2 ASSFSQVSYEQY
11 TRBV5-6 ASSWGTGDEQY
13 TRBV6-6 ASSRGRDLYTEAF
9 TRBV20-1 SAERANEQY